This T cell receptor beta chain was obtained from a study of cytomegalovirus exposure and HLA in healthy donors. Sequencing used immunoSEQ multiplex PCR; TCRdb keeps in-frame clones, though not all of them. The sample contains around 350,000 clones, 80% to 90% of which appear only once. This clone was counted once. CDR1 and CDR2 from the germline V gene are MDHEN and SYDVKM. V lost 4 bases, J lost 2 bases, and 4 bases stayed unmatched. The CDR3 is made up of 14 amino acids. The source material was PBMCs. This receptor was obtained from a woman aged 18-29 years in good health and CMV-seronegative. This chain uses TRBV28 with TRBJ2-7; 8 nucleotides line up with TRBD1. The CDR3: CASSYTGGTYEQYF. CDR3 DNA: TGTGCCAGCAGTTATACAGGGGGGACCTACGAGCAGTACTTC.